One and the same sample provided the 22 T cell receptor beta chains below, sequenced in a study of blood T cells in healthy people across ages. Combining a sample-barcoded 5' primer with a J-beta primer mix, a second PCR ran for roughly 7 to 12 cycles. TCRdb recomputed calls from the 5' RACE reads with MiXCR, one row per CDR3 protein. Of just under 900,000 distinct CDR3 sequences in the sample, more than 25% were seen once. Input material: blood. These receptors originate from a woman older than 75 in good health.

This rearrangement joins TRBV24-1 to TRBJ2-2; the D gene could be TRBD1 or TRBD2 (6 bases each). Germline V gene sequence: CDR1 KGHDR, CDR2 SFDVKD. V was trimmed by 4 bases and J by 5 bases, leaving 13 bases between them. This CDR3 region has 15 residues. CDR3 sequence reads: CATSDPKGGTGELFF. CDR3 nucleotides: TGTGCCACCAGTGACCCTAAGGGGGGTACCGGGGAGCTGTTTTTT.

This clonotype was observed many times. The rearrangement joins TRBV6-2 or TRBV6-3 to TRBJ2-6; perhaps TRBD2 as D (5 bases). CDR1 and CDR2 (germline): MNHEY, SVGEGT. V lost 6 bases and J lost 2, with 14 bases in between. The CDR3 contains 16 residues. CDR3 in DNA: TGTGCCAGCAGCCCTCCTGAAGCGGCTGGGGCCAACGTCCTGACTTTC. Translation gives CASSPPEAAGANVLTF.

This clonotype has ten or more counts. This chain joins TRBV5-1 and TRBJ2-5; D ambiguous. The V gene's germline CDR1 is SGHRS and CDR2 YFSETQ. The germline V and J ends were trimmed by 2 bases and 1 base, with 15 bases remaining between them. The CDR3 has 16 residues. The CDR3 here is CASSLGLQTVQETQYF. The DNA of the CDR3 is TGCGCCAGCAGCTTAGGCCTACAGACCGTCCAAGAGACCCAGTACTTC.

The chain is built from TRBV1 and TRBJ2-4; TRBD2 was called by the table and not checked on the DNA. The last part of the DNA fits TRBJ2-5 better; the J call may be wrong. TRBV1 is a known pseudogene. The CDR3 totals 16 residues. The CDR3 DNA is TGCACCAGCAGCCAAATGAAGGCGGGAAACCAAGAGACCCAGTACTTC. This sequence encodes CTSSQMKAGNQETQYF.

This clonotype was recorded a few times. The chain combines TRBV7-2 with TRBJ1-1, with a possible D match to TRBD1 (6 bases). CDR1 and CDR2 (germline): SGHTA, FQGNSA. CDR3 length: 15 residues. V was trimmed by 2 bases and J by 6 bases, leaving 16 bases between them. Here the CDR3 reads CASSLNQGISAEAFF. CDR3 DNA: TGTGCCAGCAGCTTAAATCAGGGGATTTCGGCTGAAGCTTTCTTT.

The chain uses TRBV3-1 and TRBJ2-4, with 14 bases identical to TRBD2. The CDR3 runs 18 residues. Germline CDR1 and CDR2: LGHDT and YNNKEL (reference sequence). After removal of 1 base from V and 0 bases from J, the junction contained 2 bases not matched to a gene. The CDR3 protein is CASSQGTSGGLAKNIQYF. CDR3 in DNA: TGTGCCAGCAGCCAAGGGACTAGCGGGGGGCTAGCCAAAAACATTCAGTACTTC.

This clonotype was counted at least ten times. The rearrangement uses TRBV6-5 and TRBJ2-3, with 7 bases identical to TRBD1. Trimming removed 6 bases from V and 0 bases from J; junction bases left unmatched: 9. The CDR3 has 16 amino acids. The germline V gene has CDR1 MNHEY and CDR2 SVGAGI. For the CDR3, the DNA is TGTGCCAGCAGCCAGAACAGGGGAACTAGCACAGATACGCAGTATTTT. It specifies CASSQNRGTSTDTQYF.

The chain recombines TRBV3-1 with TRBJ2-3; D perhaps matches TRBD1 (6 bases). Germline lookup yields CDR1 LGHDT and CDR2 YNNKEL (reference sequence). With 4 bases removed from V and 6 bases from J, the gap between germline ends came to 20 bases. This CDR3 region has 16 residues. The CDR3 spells CASSLAGTQWGDTQYF. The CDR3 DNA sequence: TGTGCCAGCAGCCTTGCCGGGACACAATGGGGGGATACGCAGTATTTT.

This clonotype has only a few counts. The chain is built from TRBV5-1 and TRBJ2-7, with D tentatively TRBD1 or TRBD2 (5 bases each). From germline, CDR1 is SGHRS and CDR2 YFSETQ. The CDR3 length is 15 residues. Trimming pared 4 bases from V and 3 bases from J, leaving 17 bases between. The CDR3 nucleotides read TGCGCCAGCAGCGCCGACGTATCGGGGCACTACGAGCAGTACTTC. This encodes CASSADVSGHYEQYF.

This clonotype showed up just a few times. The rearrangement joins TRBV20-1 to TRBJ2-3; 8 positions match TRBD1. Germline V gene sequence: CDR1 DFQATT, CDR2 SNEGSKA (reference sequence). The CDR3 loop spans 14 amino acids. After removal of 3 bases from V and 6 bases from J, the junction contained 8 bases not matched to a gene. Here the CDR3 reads CSARRPGGKDTQYF. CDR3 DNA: TGCAGTGCTAGGAGGCCAGGGGGCAAGGATACGCAGTATTTT.

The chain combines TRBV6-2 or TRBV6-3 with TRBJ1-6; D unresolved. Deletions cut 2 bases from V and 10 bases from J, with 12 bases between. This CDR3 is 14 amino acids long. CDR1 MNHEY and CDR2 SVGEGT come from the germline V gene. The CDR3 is CASSYTEAGSPLHF. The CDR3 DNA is TGTGCCAGCAGTTACACGGAAGCGGGCTCACCCCTCCACTTT.

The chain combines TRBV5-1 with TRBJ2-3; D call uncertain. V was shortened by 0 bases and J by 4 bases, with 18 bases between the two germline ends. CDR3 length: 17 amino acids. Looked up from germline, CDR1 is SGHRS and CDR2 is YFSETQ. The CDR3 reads CASSLALKLGMADTQYF. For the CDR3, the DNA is TGCGCCAGCAGCTTGGCCCTGAAGCTAGGCATGGCAGATACGCAGTATTTT.

The CDR3 bases are TGTGCCAGCAGCTCCCAAGGCGGGGTGAACACTGAAGCTTTCTTT. Translating it yields CASSSQGGVNTEAFF. This chain joins TRBV7-2 and TRBJ1-1; D remains unclear. The germline CDR1 and CDR2 sequences are SGHTA and FQGNSA. The V and J ends lost 4 bases and 0 bases respectively, with 12 bases between them. The CDR3 is made up of 15 amino acids. The full variable domain, with the rest looked up from reference TRBV7-2 and TRBJ1-1, is GAGVSQSPSNKVTEKGKDVELRCDPISGHTALYWYRQSLGQGLEFLIYFQGNSAPDKSGLPSDRFSAERTGGSVSTLTIQRTQQEDSAVYLCASSSQGGVNTEAFFGQGTRLTVV.

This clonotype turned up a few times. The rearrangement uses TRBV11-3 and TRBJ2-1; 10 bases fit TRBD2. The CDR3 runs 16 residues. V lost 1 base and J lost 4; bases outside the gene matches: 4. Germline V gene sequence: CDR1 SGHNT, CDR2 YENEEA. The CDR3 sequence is CASSLGGLASYNEQFF. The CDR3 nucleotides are TGTGCCAGCAGCTTAGGGGGACTAGCGAGTTACAATGAGCAGTTCTTC.

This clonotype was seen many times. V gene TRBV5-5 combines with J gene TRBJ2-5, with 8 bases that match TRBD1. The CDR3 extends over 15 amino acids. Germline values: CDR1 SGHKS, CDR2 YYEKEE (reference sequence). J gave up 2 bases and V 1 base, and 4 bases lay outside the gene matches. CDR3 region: CASSLRTGIQETQYF. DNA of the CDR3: TGTGCCAGCAGCTTGCGGACAGGGATACAAGAGACCCAGTACTTC.

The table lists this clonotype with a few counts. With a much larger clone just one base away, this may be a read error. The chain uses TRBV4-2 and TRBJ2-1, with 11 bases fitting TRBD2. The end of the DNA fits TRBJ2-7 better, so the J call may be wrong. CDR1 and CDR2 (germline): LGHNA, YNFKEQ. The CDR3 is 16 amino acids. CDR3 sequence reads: CASSQELAGGNNEQYF. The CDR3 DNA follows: TGTGCCAGCAGCCAAGAGCTAGCGGGGGGCAACAATGAGCAGTACTTC.

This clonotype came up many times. CDR3 nucleotide sequence: TGCAGTGCTTGGACAGAAAACTATGGCTACACCTTC. This translates into CSAWTENYGYTF. The chain is built from TRBV20-1 and TRBJ1-2; the D gene is possibly TRBD1 (6 bases). CDR1 and CDR2 from the germline V gene are DFQATT and SNEGSKA (reference sequence). V was pared by 5 bases and J by 2 bases, with 9 bases between. This CDR3 is 12 amino acids long.

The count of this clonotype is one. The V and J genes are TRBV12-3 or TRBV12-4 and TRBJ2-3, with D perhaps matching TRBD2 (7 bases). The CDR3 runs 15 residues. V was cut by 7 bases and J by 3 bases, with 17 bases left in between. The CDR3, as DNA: TGTGCCAGCACTACCTCCCGGGGGGCTACAGATACGCAGTATTTT. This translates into CASTTSRGATDTQYF.

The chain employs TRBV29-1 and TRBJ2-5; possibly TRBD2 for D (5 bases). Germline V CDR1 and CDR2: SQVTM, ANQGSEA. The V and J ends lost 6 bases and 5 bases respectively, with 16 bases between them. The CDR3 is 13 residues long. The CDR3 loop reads CSVDPVRGETQYF. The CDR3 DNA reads TGCAGCGTCGACCCGGTTCGCGGGGAGACCCAGTACTTC.

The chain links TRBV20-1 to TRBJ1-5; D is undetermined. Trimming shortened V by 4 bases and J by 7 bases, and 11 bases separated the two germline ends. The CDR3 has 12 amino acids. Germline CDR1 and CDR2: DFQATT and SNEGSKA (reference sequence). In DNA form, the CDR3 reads TGCAGTGCTACCGAAGGGAGCCAGCCCCAGCATTTT. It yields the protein CSATEGSQPQHF.

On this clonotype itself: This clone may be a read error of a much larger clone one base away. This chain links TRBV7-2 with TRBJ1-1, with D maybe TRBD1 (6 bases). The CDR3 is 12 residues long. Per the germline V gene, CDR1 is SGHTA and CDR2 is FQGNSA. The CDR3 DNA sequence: TGTGCCAACAGCTTAAATACAGGGCAAGCTTTCTTT. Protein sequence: CANSLNTGQAFF.

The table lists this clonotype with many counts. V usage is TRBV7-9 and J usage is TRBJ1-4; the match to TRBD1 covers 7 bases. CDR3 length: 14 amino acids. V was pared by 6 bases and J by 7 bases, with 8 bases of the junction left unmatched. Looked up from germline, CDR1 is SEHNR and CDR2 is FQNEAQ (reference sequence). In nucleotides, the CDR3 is TGTGCCAGCAGTTATAGACAGGGTGGTGAAAAACTGTTTTTT. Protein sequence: CASSYRQGGEKLFF.